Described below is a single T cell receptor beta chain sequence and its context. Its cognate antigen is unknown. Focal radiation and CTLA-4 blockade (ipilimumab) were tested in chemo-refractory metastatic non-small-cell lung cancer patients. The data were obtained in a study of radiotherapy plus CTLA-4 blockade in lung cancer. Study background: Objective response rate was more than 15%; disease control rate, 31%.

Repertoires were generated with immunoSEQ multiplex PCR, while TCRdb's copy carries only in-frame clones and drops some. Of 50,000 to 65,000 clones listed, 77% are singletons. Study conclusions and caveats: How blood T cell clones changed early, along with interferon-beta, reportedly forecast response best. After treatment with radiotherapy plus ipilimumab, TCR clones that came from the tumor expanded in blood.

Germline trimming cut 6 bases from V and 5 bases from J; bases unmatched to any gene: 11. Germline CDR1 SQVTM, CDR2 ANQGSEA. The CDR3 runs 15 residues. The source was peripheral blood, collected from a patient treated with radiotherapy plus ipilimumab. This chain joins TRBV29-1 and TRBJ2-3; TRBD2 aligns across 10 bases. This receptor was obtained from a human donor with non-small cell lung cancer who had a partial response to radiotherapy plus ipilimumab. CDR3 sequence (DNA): TGCAGCGTCGGGCTGGGGACTAGCGTAAGAGATACGCAGTATTTT. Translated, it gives CSVGLGTSVRDTQYF.